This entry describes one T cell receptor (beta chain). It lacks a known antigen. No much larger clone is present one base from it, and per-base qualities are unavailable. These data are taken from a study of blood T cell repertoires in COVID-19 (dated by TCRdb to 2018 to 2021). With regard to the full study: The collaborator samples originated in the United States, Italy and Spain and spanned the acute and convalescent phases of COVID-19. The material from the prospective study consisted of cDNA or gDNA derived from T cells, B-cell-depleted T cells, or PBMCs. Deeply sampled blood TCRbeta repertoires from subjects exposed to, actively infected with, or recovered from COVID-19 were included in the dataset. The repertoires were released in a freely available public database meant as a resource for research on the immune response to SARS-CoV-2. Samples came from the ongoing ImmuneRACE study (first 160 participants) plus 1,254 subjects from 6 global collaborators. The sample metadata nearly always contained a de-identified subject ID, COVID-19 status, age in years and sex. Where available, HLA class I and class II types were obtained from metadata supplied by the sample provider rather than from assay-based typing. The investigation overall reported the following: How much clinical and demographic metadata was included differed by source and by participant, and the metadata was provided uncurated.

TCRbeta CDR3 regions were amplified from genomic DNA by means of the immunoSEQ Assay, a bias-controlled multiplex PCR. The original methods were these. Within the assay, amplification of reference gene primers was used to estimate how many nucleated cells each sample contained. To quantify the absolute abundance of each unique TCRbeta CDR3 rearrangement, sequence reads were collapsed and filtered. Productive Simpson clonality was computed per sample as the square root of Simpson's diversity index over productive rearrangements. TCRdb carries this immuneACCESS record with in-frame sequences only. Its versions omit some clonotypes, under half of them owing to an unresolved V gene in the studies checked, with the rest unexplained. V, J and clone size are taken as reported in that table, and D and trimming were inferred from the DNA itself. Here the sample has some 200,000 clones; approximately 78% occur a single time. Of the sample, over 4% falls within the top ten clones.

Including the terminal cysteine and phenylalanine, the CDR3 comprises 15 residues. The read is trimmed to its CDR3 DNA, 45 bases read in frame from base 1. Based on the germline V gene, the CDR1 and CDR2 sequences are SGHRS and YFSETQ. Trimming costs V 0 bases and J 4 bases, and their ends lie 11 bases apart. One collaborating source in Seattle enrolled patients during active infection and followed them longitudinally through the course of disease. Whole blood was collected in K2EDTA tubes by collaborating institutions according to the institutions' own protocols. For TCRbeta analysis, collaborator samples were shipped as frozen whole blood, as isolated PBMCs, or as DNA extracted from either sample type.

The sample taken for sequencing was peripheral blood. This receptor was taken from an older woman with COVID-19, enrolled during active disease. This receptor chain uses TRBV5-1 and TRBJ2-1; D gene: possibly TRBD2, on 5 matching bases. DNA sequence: TGCGCCAGCAGCTTGGTACCCGGGGAGTACAATGAGCAGTTCTTC. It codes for CASSLVPGEYNEQFF.